Listed here are 6 T cell receptor beta chains from one sample, sequenced in a study of T cell repertoires in cytomegalovirus infection. Each CDR3 protein gets one entry after TCRdb re-called the reads with MiXCR. Of around 530,000 distinct CDR3 sequences listed, approximately 16% were seen once; the top ten hold 20% to 30%. Sequencing used CD8+ T cells from PBMCs. The receptors come from a human donor in good health (CMV status not recorded). Some clones in this sample may be carry-over from other donors' samples.

Many counts were recorded for this clonotype. The chain recombines TRBV2 with TRBJ2-1, with TRBD2 identical over 7 bases. V lost 3 bases and J lost 7; bases outside the gene matches: 6. This CDR3 has 14 residues. Germline CDR1 and CDR2: SNHLY and FYNNEI. Written as DNA, the CDR3 is TGTGCCAGCAGTGATGCGACTAGCCGTAATGAGCAGTTCTTC. It translates to CASSDATSRNEQFF.

This clonotype has a count of ten or more. The CDR3 loop reads CASSSPMGGATEAFF. The CDR3 DNA sequence: TGTGCCAGCAGTTCCCCAATGGGGGGGGCCACTGAAGCTTTCTTT. J is TRBJ1-1 and V is TRBV28; D perhaps matches TRBD1 (6 bases). The CDR3 contains 15 residues. V lost 4 bases, J lost 4 bases, and 16 bases lay in between. From germline, CDR1 is MDHEN and CDR2 SYDVKM. Together with reference TRBV28 and TRBJ1-1, the CDR3 gives the full variable domain: DVKVTQSSRYLVKRTGEKVFLECVQDMDHENMFWYRQDPGLGLRLIYFSYDVKMKEKGDIPEGYSVSREKKERFSLILESASTNQTSMYLCASSSPMGGATEAFFGQGTRLTVV.

The chain uses TRBV6-5 and TRBJ1-2, with D unclear. This CDR3 contains 12 residues. Germline values: CDR1 MNHEY, CDR2 SVGAGI. V lost 6 bases and J lost 4, with 9 bases in between. CDR3 nucleotides: TGTGCCAGCAGGACCACCCCCTATGGCTACACCTTC. This translates into CASRTTPYGYTF.

The chain couples TRBV19 to TRBJ1-1, with 7 bases lining up with TRBD1. The CDR3 is 17 amino acids. J was trimmed by 4 bases and V by 1 base; bases with no gene match: 12. CDR1 is LNHDA, CDR2 SQIVND, per germline (reference sequence). In DNA, the CDR3 is TGTGCCAGTAGTATAGGGCCCCAATGGAGGGGGCCCACTGAAGCTTTCTTT. It is translated as CASSIGPQWRGPTEAFF.

The table lists this clonotype with a few counts. The gene calls are TRBV3-1 and TRBJ2-7; D perhaps matches TRBD1 (5 bases). From germline, CDR1 is LGHDT and CDR2 YNNKEL (reference sequence). Trimming pared 1 base from V and 4 bases from J, leaving 11 bases between. This CDR3 has 14 residues. CDR3 DNA sequence: TGTGCCAGCAGCCAAGCACAGGTGGGATACGAGCAGTACTTC. This codes for CASSQAQVGYEQYF.

This chain links TRBV11-2 with TRBJ1-3; D call uncertain. From germline, CDR1 is SGHAT and CDR2 FQNNGV. V gave up 1 base and J gave up 0 bases, with 7 bases separating them. CDR3 length equals 15 residues. The CDR3 protein is CASSLVAVSGNTIYF. The CDR3 DNA sequence: TGTGCCAGCAGCTTAGTGGCCGTCTCTGGAAACACCATATATTTT.